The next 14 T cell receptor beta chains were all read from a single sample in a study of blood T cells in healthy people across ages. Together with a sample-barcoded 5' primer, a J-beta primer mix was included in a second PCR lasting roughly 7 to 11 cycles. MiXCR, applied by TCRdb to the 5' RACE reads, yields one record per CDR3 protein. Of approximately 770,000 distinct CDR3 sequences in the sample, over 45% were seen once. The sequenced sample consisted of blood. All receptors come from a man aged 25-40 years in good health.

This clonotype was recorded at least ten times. DNA for the CDR3: TGTGCCAGCAGTCCCGTGGGGGAGACCCAGTACTTC. Residues: CASSPVGETQYF. This chain uses TRBV12-3 or TRBV12-4 with TRBJ2-5; D unresolved. The CDR3 has 12 residues. The V end lost 5 bases, the J end lost 5 bases, and 9 bases lay between the germline ends.

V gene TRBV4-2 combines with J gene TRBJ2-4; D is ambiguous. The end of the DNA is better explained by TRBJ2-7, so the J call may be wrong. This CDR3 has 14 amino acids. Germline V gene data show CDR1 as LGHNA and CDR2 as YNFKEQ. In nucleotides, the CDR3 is TGTGCCAGCAGCCAAGAGGTTAAAGGGAACGAGCAGTACTTC. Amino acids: CASSQEVKGNEQYF.

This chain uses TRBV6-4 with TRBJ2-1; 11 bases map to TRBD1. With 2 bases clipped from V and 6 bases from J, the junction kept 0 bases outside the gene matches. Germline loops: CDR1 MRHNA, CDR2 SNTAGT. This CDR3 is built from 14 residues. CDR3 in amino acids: CASSDGTGGNEQFF. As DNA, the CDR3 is TGTGCCAGCAGTGACGGGACAGGGGGCAATGAGCAGTTCTTC.

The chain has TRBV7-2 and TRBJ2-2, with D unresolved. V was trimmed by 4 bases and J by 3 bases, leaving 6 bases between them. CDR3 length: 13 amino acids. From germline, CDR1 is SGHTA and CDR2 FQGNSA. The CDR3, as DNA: TGTGCCAGCAGCTCACTATACACCGGGGAGCTGTTTTTT. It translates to CASSSLYTGELFF.

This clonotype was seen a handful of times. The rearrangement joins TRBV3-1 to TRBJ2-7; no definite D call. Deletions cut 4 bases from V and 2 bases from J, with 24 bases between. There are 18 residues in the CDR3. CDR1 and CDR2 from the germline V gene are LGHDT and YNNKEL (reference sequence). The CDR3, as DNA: TGTGCCAGCAGCCCATATTCGACTGGTGGCCCTCAGCCCTACGAGCAGTACTTC. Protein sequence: CASSPYSTGGPQPYEQYF.

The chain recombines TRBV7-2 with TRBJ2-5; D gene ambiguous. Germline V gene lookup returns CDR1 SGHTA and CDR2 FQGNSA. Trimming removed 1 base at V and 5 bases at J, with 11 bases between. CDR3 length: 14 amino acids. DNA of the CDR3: TGTGCCAGCAGCTTAGATTGGAACGACGAGACCCAGTACTTC. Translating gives CASSLDWNDETQYF. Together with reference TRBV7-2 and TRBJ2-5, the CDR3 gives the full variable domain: GAGVSQSPSNKVTEKGKDVELRCDPISGHTALYWYRQSLGQGLEFLIYFQGNSAPDKSGLPSDRFSAERTGGSVSTLTIQRTQQEDSAVYLCASSLDWNDETQYFGPGTRLLVL.

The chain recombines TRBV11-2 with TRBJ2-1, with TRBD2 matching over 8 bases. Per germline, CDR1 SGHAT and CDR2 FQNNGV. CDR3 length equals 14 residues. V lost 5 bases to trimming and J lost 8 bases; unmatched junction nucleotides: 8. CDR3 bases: TGTGCCAGCAGCGGACGTAGCGGGGTATATGAGCAGTTCTTC. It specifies CASSGRSGVYEQFF.

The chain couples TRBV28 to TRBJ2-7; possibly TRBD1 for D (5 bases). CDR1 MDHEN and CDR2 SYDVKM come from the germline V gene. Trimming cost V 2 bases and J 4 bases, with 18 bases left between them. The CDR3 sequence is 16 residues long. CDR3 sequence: CASSLGSGADPYEQYF. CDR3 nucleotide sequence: TGTGCCAGCAGTTTAGGGTCTGGGGCAGATCCTTACGAGCAGTACTTC. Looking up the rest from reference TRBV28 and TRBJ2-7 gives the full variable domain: DVKVTQSSRYLVKRTGEKVFLECVQDMDHENMFWYRQDPGLGLRLIYFSYDVKMKEKGDIPEGYSVSREKKERFSLILESASTNQTSMYLCASSLGSGADPYEQYFGPGTRLTVT.

The CDR3 is CASSSPTLDEQYF. CDR3 nucleotides: TGCGCCAGCAGCTCGCCCACGCTTGATGAGCAGTACTTC. The chain carries TRBV5-1 and TRBJ2-7; D gene uncertain. Trimming left V 3 bases short and J 7 bases short, with 14 bases between. CDR3 size: 13 residues. CDR1 is SGHRS and CDR2 is YFSETQ in the germline V gene. Together with reference TRBV5-1 and TRBJ2-7, the CDR3 gives the full variable domain: KAGVTQTPRYLIKTRGQQVTLSCSPISGHRSVSWYQQTPGQGLQFLFEYFSETQRNKGNFPGRFSGRQFSNSRSEMNVSTLELGDSALYLCASSSPTLDEQYFGPGTRLTVT.

The CDR3 sequence: CASSPRRGNGYTF. DNA for the CDR3: TGTGCCAGCAGTCCCCGAAGAGGGAATGGCTACACCTTC. This sequence joins TRBV28 and TRBJ1-2; D not certain. V was pared by 5 bases and J by 6 bases, with 13 bases between. The CDR3 spans 13 residues. From germline, CDR1 is MDHEN and CDR2 SYDVKM.

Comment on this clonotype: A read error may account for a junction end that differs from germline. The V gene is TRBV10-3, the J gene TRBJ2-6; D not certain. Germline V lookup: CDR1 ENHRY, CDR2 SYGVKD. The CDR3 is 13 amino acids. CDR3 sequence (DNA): TGTGCCATCAGTGCATCTGTGGCCAACGTCCTGACTTTC. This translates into CAISASVANVLTF.

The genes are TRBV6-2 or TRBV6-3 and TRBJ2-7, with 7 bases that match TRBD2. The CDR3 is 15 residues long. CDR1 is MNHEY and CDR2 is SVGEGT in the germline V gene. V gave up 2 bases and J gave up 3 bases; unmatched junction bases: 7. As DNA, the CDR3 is TGTGCCAGCAGTTACCTCGCGGGAGAGGGCTACGAGCAGTACTTC. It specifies CASSYLAGEGYEQYF.

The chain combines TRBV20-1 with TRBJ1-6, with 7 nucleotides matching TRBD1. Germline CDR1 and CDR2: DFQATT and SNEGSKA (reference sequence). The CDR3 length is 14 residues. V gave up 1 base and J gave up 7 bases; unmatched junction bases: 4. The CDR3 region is CSARVLDRNSPLHF. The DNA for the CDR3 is TGCAGTGCTAGAGTTTTGGACAGGAATTCACCCCTCCACTTT.

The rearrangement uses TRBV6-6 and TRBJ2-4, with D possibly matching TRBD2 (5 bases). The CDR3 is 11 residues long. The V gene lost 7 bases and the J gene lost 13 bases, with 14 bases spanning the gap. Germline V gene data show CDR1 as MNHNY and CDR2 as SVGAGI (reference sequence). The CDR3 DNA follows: TGTGCCAGCACCTGGGGTGGGGAGCAGTACTTC. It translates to CASTWGGEQYF.